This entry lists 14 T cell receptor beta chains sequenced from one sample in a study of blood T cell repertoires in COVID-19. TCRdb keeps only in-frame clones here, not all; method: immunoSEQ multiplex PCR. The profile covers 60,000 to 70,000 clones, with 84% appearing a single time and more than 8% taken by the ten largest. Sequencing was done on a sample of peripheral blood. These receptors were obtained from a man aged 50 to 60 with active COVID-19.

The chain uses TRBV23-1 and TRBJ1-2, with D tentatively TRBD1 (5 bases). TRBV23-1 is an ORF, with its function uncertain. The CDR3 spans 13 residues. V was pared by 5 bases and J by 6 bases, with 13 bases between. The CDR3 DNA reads TGCGCCAGCAGTGGGGCATCCCTCCATGGCTACACCTTC. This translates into CASSGASLHGYTF.

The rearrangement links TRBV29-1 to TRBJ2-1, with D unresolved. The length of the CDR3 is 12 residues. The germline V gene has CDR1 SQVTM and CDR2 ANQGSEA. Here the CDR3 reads CTYNSQVHEQFF. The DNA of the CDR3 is TGCACCTACAACTCTCAGGTCCATGAGCAGTTCTTC.

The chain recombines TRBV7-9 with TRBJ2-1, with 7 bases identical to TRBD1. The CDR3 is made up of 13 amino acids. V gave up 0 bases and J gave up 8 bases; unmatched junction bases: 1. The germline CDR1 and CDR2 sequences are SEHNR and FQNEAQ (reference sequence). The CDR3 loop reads CASSLATGDEQFF. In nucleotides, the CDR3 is TGTGCCAGCAGCTTAGCTACAGGGGATGAGCAGTTCTTC.

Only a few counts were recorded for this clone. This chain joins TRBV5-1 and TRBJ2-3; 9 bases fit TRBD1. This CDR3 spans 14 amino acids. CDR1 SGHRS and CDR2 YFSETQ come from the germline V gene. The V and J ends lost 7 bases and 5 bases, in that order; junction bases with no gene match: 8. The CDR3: CASGPTGGLDTQYF. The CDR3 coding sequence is TGCGCCAGCGGCCCGACAGGGGGGTTAGATACGCAGTATTTT.

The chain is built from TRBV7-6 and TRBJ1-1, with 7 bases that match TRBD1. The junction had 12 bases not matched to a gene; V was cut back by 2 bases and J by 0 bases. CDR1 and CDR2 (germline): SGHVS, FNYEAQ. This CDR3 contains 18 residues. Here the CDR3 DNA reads TGTGCCAGCAGCTTACCCTCCGGACAGGCCTCCATGAACACTGAAGCTTTCTTT. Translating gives CASSLPSGQASMNTEAFF.

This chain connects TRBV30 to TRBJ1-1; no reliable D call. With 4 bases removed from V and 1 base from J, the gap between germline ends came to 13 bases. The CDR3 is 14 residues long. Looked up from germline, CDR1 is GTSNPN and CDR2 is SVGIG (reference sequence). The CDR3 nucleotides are TGTGCCTGGACCCGGGGAGGATGGAACACTGAAGCTTTCTTT. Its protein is CAWTRGGWNTEAFF.

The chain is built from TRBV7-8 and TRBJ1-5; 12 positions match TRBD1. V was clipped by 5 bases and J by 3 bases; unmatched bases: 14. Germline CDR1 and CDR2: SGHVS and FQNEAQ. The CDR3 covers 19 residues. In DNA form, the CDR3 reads TGTGCCAGCAGCCTCAGTGCCGGGACAGGGGGCCACTACAATCAGCCCCAGCATTTT. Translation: CASSLSAGTGGHYNQPQHF.

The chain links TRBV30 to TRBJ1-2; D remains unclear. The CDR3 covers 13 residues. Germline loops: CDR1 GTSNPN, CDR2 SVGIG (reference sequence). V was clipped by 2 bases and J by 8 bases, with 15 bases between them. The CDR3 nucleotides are TGTGCCTGGAGTTACTCCTCCACCAGGGGCTACACCTTC. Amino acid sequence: CAWSYSSTRGYTF.

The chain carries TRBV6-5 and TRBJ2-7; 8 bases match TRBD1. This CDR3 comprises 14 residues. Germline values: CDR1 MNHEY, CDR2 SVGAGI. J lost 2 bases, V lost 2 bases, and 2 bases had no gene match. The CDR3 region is CASSYGQGTYEQYF. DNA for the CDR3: TGTGCCAGCAGTTACGGACAGGGCACCTACGAGCAGTACTTC.

The CDR3 loop is CASSEGTSGGLQETQYF. The DNA for the CDR3 is TGTGCCAGCAGTGAGGGGACTAGCGGGGGACTCCAAGAGACCCAGTACTTC. The genes are TRBV2 and TRBJ2-5, with 14 bases that match TRBD2. Losses at the gene ends were 3 bases for V and 1 base for J; bases not matched to a gene: 4. Germline V gene lookup returns CDR1 SNHLY and CDR2 FYNNEI. The CDR3 is 17 residues long.

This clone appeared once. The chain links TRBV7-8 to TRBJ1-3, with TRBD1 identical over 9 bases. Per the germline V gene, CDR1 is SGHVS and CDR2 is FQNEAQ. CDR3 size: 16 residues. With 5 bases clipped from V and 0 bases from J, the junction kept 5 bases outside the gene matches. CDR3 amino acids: CASSARQGDSGNTIYF. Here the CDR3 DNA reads TGTGCCAGCAGCGCCCGACAGGGGGACTCTGGAAACACCATATATTTT.

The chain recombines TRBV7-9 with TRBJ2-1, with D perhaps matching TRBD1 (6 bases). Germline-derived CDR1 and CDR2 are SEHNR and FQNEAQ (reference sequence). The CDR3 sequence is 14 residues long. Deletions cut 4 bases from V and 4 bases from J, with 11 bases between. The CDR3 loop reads CASSSGHHYNEQFF. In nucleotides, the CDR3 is TGTGCCAGCAGCTCGGGACATCATTACAATGAGCAGTTCTTC.

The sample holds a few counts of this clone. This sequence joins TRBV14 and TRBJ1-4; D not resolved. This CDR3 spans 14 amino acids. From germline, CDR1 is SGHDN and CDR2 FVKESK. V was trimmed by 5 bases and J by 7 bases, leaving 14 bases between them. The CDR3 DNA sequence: TGTGCCAGCAGCTATGGAGGTATAGGTGAAAAACTGTTTTTT. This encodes CASSYGGIGEKLFF. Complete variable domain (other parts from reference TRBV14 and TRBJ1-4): EAGVTQFPSHSVIEKGQTVTLRCDPISGHDNLYWYRRVMGKEIKFLLHFVKESKQDESGMPNNRFLAERTGGTYSTLKVQPAELEDSGVYFCASSYGGIGEKLFFGSGTQLSVL.

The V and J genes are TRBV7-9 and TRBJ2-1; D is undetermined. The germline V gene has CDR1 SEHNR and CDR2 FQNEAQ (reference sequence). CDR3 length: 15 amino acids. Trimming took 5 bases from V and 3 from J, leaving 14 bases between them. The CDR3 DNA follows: TGTGCCAGCAGCACGAGCCTGCCCTACTACAATGAGCAGTTCTTC. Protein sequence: CASSTSLPYYNEQFF.